This TCR beta chain was captured by sequencing in a study of blood T cells in healthy people across ages. Together with a sample-barcoded 5' primer, a J-beta primer mix was included in a second PCR lasting about 7 to 12 cycles. In TCRdb, the 5' RACE reads were re-called with MiXCR into one record per CDR3 protein. This table holds approximately 800,000 distinct CDR3 sequences, approximately 53% found once. From germline, CDR1 is GTSNPN and CDR2 SVGIG (reference sequence). CDR3 length equals 18 residues. V gave up 2 bases and J gave up 2 bases; unmatched junction bases: 12. This receptor was taken from a man aged 40-55 years in good health. Sequenced sample: blood. The rearrangement uses TRBV30 and TRBJ1-4; the match to TRBD1 covers 9 bases. CDR3 sequence (DNA): TGTGCCTGGAGTTCAACCGGGACAGGGAAAACTACTAATGAAAAACTGTTTTTT. It specifies CAWSSTGTGKTTNEKLFF.